This TCR beta chain appears in the sequencing data of a study of early T cells in non-severe SARS-CoV-2 infection. Across the study: Chains were unpaired, as sequencing was done on bulk RNA from unsorted whole blood.

V was cut by 1 base and J by 0 bases, with 13 bases left in between. Per germline, CDR1 LGHDT and CDR2 YNNKEL (reference sequence). The CDR3 sequence is 16 residues long. Study-level results: The study's VDJdb matching favored anti-spike CD8 responses and missed private and CD4 specificities.

Attachment of unique molecular identifiers to individual cDNA molecules was performed. Via MiXCR, TCRdb re-called the 5' RACE reads, giving one row per CDR3 protein. The sample records some 46,000 distinct CDR3 sequences, roughly 8.8% being singletons. This clonotype is judged medium-sized. Its cognate antigen is unknown. This TCR came from an adult who was a healthcare worker with PCR-confirmed SARS-CoV-2 infection or an uninfected control (not recorded which). Material: whole blood. The chain couples TRBV3-1 to TRBJ2-7; D is perhaps TRBD1 or TRBD2 (5 bases each). CDR3 sequence (DNA): TGTGCCAGCAGCCAAGGGCTGGGACGGAGCTCCTACGAGCAGTACTTC. As protein: CASSQGLGRSSYEQYF.